A single sample is the source of the 18 T cell receptor beta chains below, sequenced in a study of regulatory T cells in long-lasting Graves disease. Time point meaning: newly diagnosed GD, antithyroid drugs for less than 3 months. PBMC-extracted RNA yielded the TCR library. HTBI primers from iRepertoire and Arm-PCR of CDR3 regions yielded the TCR beta libraries. TCRdb ran MiXCR on the multiplex PCR reads and lists one entry per CDR3 protein. The table records 550,000 or so distinct CDR3 sequences, 12% of them present only once. These data also featured in a second study, about T cells in Graves' hyperthyroidism and ophthalmopathy.

Sample: peripheral blood mononuclear cells (PBMCs), taken at new diagnosis, from a patient treated with antithyroid drugs. Receptors originate from a woman in her thirties with Graves disease.

There are many counts of this clonotype. The CDR3 coding sequence is TGCGCCACCACCAAGGGCGGGAATTCCTACAATGAGCAGTTCTTC. It yields the protein CATTKGGNSYNEQFF. V is TRBV5-1 and J is TRBJ2-1; a weak D match, TRBD2 (6 bases). In germline, CDR1 is SGHRS, CDR2 YFSETQ. The CDR3 extends over 15 amino acids. V was trimmed by 9 bases and J by 1 base, leaving 17 bases between them.

This clonotype was observed a single time. This chain connects TRBV7-2 to TRBJ2-3; the D gene is possibly TRBD1 (6 bases). Germline V gives CDR1 SGHTA, CDR2 FQGNSA. The V and J ends lost 5 bases and 4 bases respectively, with 22 bases between them. The CDR3 contains 17 residues. The CDR3 DNA follows: TGTGCCAGCAGCGGTAGGGACCCGGGACATCTTGCAGATACGCAGTATTTT. It is translated as CASSGRDPGHLADTQYF.

This clonotype appeared a few times. The J gene is TRBJ1-4, the V gene TRBV5-1, with TRBD1 matching over 7 bases. Looked up from germline, CDR1 is SGHRS and CDR2 is YFSETQ. The trim removed 4 bases at V and 5 bases at J, leaving 11 bases unmatched. The CDR3 runs to 16 residues. The chain's CDR3 is CASSHGRTGGNEKLFF. The CDR3 nucleotides are TGCGCCAGCAGCCATGGCCGGACAGGAGGAAATGAAAAACTGTTTTTT. Looking up the rest from reference TRBV5-1 and TRBJ1-4 gives the full variable domain: KAGVTQTPRYLIKTRGQQVTLSCSPISGHRSVSWYQQTPGQGLQFLFEYFSETQRNKGNFPGRFSGRQFSNSRSEMNVSTLELGDSALYLCASSHGRTGGNEKLFFGSGTQLSVL.

The V gene is TRBV27, the J gene TRBJ2-3, with a weak D call TRBD1 (6 bases). Looked up from germline, CDR1 is MNHEY and CDR2 is SMNVEV (reference sequence). This CDR3 is built from 16 residues. V dropped 5 bases and J dropped 1 base, with 16 bases sitting between them. This CDR3 is CASSPLRAGGTDTQYF. As DNA, the CDR3 is TGTGCCAGCAGTCCCCTACGTGCAGGGGGCACAGATACGCAGTATTTT.

This clonotype has a count of ten or more. The CDR3 spells CAILRSTEAFF. The CDR3 DNA follows: TGTGCCATCTTACGGAGCACTGAAGCTTTCTTT. The rearrangement joins TRBV28 to TRBJ1-1; D is uncertain. The germline V gene has CDR1 MDHEN and CDR2 SYDVKM. V shed 10 bases and J shed 4 bases, with 10 bases lying between them. This CDR3 has 11 residues.

On this clonotype itself: Lacking the conserved final phenylalanine or tryptophan, this CDR3 likely reflects a read error. CDR3 DNA sequence: TGCAGTGCTAGCGAAGGAGACGCGACTTTCTCCACTGAAGCTTTCCTT. This gives the protein CSASEGDATFSTEAFL. The chain uses TRBV20-1 and TRBJ1-1, with no clear D. The CDR3 runs to 16 residues. The ends were cut back, 3 bases at V and 4 bases at J, with 21 bases in the middle. Germline V lookup: CDR1 DFQATT, CDR2 SNEGSKA (reference sequence).

This clonotype was observed many times. This chain uses TRBV11-2 with TRBJ1-5, with D unclear. Trimming removed 6 bases at V and 5 bases at J, with 11 bases between. The CDR3 is 13 amino acids. Germline V gives CDR1 SGHAT, CDR2 FQNNGV. The CDR3 is CASSRHSDQPQHF. The CDR3 DNA is TGTGCCAGCAGTCGACACTCCGATCAGCCCCAGCATTTT.

This clonotype occurred many times. The chain links TRBV24-1 to TRBJ2-1; the D gene is possibly TRBD1 (6 bases). Trimming cost V 4 bases and J 7 bases, with 13 bases left between them. This CDR3 contains 14 residues. Germline CDR1 is KGHDR and CDR2 is SFDVKD. The CDR3 reads CATSDPGTFNEQFF. In DNA, the CDR3 is TGTGCCACCAGTGACCCCGGGACATTTAATGAGCAGTTCTTC.

The DNA for the CDR3 is TGTGCCACCAGTCGGGCAGGGAGAGGGCAGCCCCAGCATTTT. Its translation is CATSRAGRGQPQHF. This chain connects TRBV15 to TRBJ1-5; tentative D call: TRBD1 (5 bases). V dropped 6 bases and J dropped 7 bases, with 16 bases sitting between them. Germline CDR1 reads LNHNV; CDR2 reads YYDKDF (reference sequence). This CDR3 contains 14 residues.

This clonotype was seen a handful of times. This chain links TRBV7-9 with TRBJ2-5, with 10 bases matching TRBD2. Unmatched junction bases numbered 8, after V lost 5 bases and J lost 2 bases. Germline V gene lookup returns CDR1 SEHNR and CDR2 FQNEAQ (reference sequence). The CDR3 has 16 amino acids. CDR3 DNA sequence: TGTGCCAGCAGCGCTTGGACTAGCGGCTCTCAAGAGACCCAGTACTTC. This translates into CASSAWTSGSQETQYF.

The chain employs TRBV29-1 and TRBJ1-1; unclear D gene. Trimming stripped 7 bases from V and 6 bases from J, with 12 bases between. This CDR3 has 11 amino acids. Germline V gene data show CDR1 as SQVTM and CDR2 as ANQGSEA. The CDR3 coding sequence is TGCAGCGCTACTTTAGGTCCTGAAGCTTTCTTT. Protein product: CSATLGPEAFF.

This clonotype was counted a few times. The chain recombines TRBV20-1 with TRBJ2-1; D is tentatively TRBD1 or TRBD2 (5 bases each). CDR1 DFQATT and CDR2 SNEGSKA come from the germline V gene (reference sequence). The CDR3 has 14 residues. Trimming took 6 bases from V and 7 from J, leaving 19 bases between them. As DNA, the CDR3 is TGCAGTGCCCCGGACTGGCCCTGGGGGAATGAGCAGTTCTTC. Translating gives CSAPDWPWGNEQFF.

This clonotype appeared many times. The genes are TRBV18 and TRBJ2-1; D call uncertain. The ends were cut back, 3 bases at V and 6 bases at J, with 9 bases in the middle. Looked up from germline, CDR1 is KGHSH and CDR2 is LQKENI. The CDR3 runs 13 residues. CDR3 DNA sequence: TGTGCCAGCTCACCTCGGTTCGGCAATGAGCAGTTCTTC. It encodes CASSPRFGNEQFF.

This clonotype was observed many times. V gene TRBV3-1 combines with J gene TRBJ2-1, with TRBD1 identical over 10 bases. The CDR3 is 14 amino acids. Germline-derived CDR1 and CDR2 are LGHDT and YNNKEL (reference sequence). V shed 3 bases and J 9 bases; nucleotides not matched to a gene: 5. CDR3 sequence: CASSQTGGWGEQFF. CDR3 sequence (DNA): TGTGCCAGCAGCCAGACAGGGGGCTGGGGTGAGCAGTTCTTC.

This clonotype was counted ten times or more. This sequence joins TRBV27 and TRBJ2-3, with D maybe TRBD1 (5 bases). Between the trimmed V and J ends, which lost 0 bases and 0 bases, there was a span of 10 bases. The CDR3 contains 16 residues. Germline V gives CDR1 MNHEY, CDR2 SMNVEV (reference sequence). The CDR3 spells CASSLSMRTSTDTQYF. CDR3 in DNA: TGTGCCAGCAGTTTATCGATGCGGACAAGCACAGATACGCAGTATTTT.

Many counts were recorded for this clonotype. V is TRBV20-1 and J is TRBJ2-7, with 13 bases aligning to TRBD2. The germline CDR1 and CDR2 sequences are DFQATT and SNEGSKA (reference sequence). Trimming cost V 3 bases and J 5 bases; bases outside gene matches: 10. The CDR3 is made up of 16 amino acids. In DNA form, the CDR3 reads TGCAGTGCTAGTTCATTAGGACTAGCGGGAGTTAACGAGCAGTACTTC. This sequence encodes CSASSLGLAGVNEQYF.

This clonotype has a count of ten or more. V usage is TRBV20-1 and J usage is TRBJ2-7; no reliable D call. V was trimmed by 0 bases and J by 4 bases, leaving 7 bases between them. The germline V gene has CDR1 DFQATT and CDR2 SNEGSKA (reference sequence). CDR3 length: 12 amino acids. CDR3 loop: CSARDLLYEQYF. The CDR3 DNA reads TGCAGTGCTAGAGACCTACTTTACGAGCAGTACTTC.

V and J are TRBV7-3 and TRBJ2-7; possible D gene TRBD2, 6 bases. The J call may be wrong; the DNA end is better matched by TRBJ2-1. Germline V gene lookup returns CDR1 SGHTA and CDR2 FQGTGA. The CDR3 consists of 14 residues. The CDR3 is CASSPGLGGDEQFF. CDR3 coding DNA: TGTGCCAGCAGCCCGGGACTTGGAGGGGATGAGCAGTTCTTC.